This T cell receptor beta chain is drawn from a study of cytomegalovirus exposure and HLA in healthy donors. Healthy bone marrow donors made up the donors. The PCR employed 60 Vbeta primers together with 13 Jbeta primers. Profiled with immunoSEQ multiplex PCR; TCRdb holds only in-frame clones, not every one. The sample yields 110,000 to 150,000 clones, nearly 10% seen once. Germline V gene lookup returns CDR1 SGHRS and CDR2 YFSETQ. The CDR3 has 14 residues. V was clipped by 2 bases and J by 2 bases, with 11 bases between them. Sample: PBMCs. The V and J genes are TRBV5-1 and TRBJ2-7; D gene unclear. The origin of this receptor is a man between 50 and 59 years old in good health and CMV-seronegative. The CDR3: CASSFLQSPYEQYF. The CDR3 DNA is TGCGCCAGCAGCTTCTTACAGAGTCCCTACGAGCAGTACTTC.